Below, 14 T cell receptor beta chains from the same sample are listed, as sequenced in a study of shared clonotypes between healthy human individuals. Sequencing used immunoSEQ multiplex PCR; TCRdb keeps in-frame clones, though not all of them. Altogether over a million clones are present, about 96% being singletons, with the ten largest covering roughly 1.2%. Sequencing was carried out using naive CD4+ T cells sorted from blood. Subset here: CD45RA+ positively selected. All receptors derive from a man younger than 45 in good health.

V is TRBV7-9 and J is TRBJ2-5, with 13 bases lining up with TRBD2. V dropped 5 bases and J dropped 4; count of bases not matched to a gene: 10. This CDR3 region has 17 residues. Germline CDR1 is SEHNR and CDR2 is FQNEAQ (reference sequence). CDR3 DNA sequence: TGTGCCAGCAGCCTCAACCCTAGGACTAGCGGGAGAGAGACCCAGTACTTC. Its translation is CASSLNPRTSGRETQYF.

Worth noting for this clone: The junction differs from germline at one of its ends, possibly a read error. The rearrangement links TRBV7-7 to TRBJ2-5, with 7 bases that match TRBD1. The CDR3 length is 15 residues. CDR1 and CDR2 from the germline V gene are SSHAT and FNYEAQ (reference sequence). The DNA of the CDR3 is TGTGCTAGCAGCTTAATTACAGGGGTTGGAGAGACCCAGTACTTC. Its translation is CASSLITGVGETQYF.

V gene TRBV5-4 combines with J gene TRBJ1-2; D not certain. The V gene's germline CDR1 is SGHNT and CDR2 YYREEE (reference sequence). The CDR3 runs to 14 residues. V was pared by 0 bases and J by 7 bases, with 13 bases between. As DNA, the CDR3 is TGTGCCAGCAGCTTGGTGGTCACCGAGGGTGGCTACACCTTC. The encoded protein is CASSLVVTEGGYTF.

To note about this clone: Additional DNA sequences in this sample encode the identical CDR3. This chain uses TRBV5-1 with TRBJ2-5; TRBD1 aligns across 7 bases. With V trimmed by 5 bases and J by 2 bases, 6 bases remained unmatched. Per germline, CDR1 SGHRS and CDR2 YFSETQ. This CDR3 has 14 residues. DNA for the CDR3: TGCGCCAGCAGTACGGGACAGCAACAAGAGACCCAGTACTTC. Residues: CASSTGQQQETQYF. The full variable domain, completed using reference TRBV5-1 and TRBJ2-5, is KAGVTQTPRYLIKTRGQQVTLSCSPISGHRSVSWYQQTPGQGLQFLFEYFSETQRNKGNFPGRFSGRQFSNSRSEMNVSTLELGDSALYLCASSTGQQQETQYFGPGTRLLVL.

This sequence joins TRBV5-1 and TRBJ2-3, with D uncertain. V was shortened by 6 bases and J by 1 base, with 12 bases between the two germline ends. The CDR3 covers 14 residues. The germline V gene encodes CDR1 SGHRS and CDR2 YFSETQ. The CDR3 region is CASTNTPGTDTQYF. The CDR3 nucleotides are TGCGCCAGCACTAACACCCCCGGCACAGATACGCAGTATTTT.

The V and J genes are TRBV10-2 and TRBJ1-4; D uncertain. This CDR3 has 12 amino acids. Germline V gene lookup returns CDR1 WSHSY and CDR2 SAAADI. V lost 5 bases and J lost 13, with 14 bases in between. The DNA for the CDR3 is TGCGCCAGCAGTATAATACCTGTGGGACTGTTTTTT. Its translation: CASSIIPVGLFF.

The chain has TRBV7-3 and TRBJ2-1; D not resolved. The CDR3 covers 13 residues. V was trimmed by 1 base and J by 6 bases, leaving 7 bases between them. Germline-derived CDR1 and CDR2 are SGHTA and FQGTGA. The CDR3 DNA reads as TGTGCCAGCAGCTTAAACGCCCTCAATGAGCAGTTCTTC. Protein product: CASSLNALNEQFF.

The CDR3, as DNA: TGTGCCAGCAGTGAACCTTTGGCAGGGGGCCTGGAGACCCAGTACTTC. It specifies CASSEPLAGGLETQYF. The V call is TRBV25-1, the J call TRBJ2-5; 8 nucleotides agree with TRBD1. With 2 bases clipped from V and 5 bases from J, the junction kept 10 bases outside the gene matches. Germline values: CDR1 MGHDK, CDR2 SYGVNS. This CDR3 contains 16 residues.

The chain employs TRBV12-5 and TRBJ2-5; no firm D call. V was trimmed by 3 bases and J by 3 bases, leaving 8 bases between them. The CDR3 spans 13 residues. From germline, CDR1 is LGHNT and CDR2 FRNRAP. This chain's CDR3 is CASGFSGEETQYF. For the CDR3, the DNA is TGTGCTAGTGGTTTCTCAGGAGAAGAGACCCAGTACTTC.

Comments on this clone: Other DNA sequences within the sample encode an identical CDR3. This rearrangement joins TRBV5-1 to TRBJ2-1, with TRBD2 matching over 8 bases. CDR1 is SGHRS and CDR2 is YFSETQ in the germline V gene. The CDR3 is 16 residues long. Losses at the gene ends were 0 bases for V and 0 bases for J; bases not matched to a gene: 2. The CDR3 DNA reads TGCGCCAGCAGCTTGGTAGCGGGGAGCTCCTACAATGAGCAGTTCTTC. Translated, it gives CASSLVAGSSYNEQFF. The full variable domain, its missing parts supplied by reference TRBV5-1 and TRBJ2-1, is KAGVTQTPRYLIKTRGQQVTLSCSPISGHRSVSWYQQTPGQGLQFLFEYFSETQRNKGNFPGRFSGRQFSNSRSEMNVSTLELGDSALYLCASSLVAGSSYNEQFFGPGTRLTVL.

The genes are TRBV10-3 and TRBJ1-1; perhaps TRBD1 as D (6 bases). The V end lost 8 bases, the J end lost 5 bases, and 18 bases lay between the germline ends. Germline CDR1 ENHRY, CDR2 SYGVKD. The CDR3 totals 14 residues. CDR3 amino acids: CAIGPRGLDTEAFF. Here the CDR3 DNA reads TGTGCCATCGGTCCTCGGGGGCTCGATACTGAAGCTTTCTTT.

The chain couples TRBV28 to TRBJ2-7; the D gene is possibly TRBD1 (5 bases). Trimming removed 7 bases from V and 0 bases from J, with 10 bases in between. The CDR3 loop spans 13 amino acids. Germline-derived CDR1 and CDR2 are MDHEN and SYDVKM. The CDR3 spells CASITDNSYEQYF. The CDR3 nucleotides are TGTGCCAGCATTACGGACAACTCCTACGAGCAGTACTTC.

The chain uses TRBV5-1 and TRBJ2-3, with no clear D. CDR3 length: 15 residues. Trimming removed 0 bases at V and 3 bases at J, with 11 bases between. Germline V gives CDR1 SGHRS, CDR2 YFSETQ. The CDR3 sequence: CASSLAGFSTDTQYF. The DNA for the CDR3 is TGCGCCAGCAGCTTGGCGGGCTTTTCAACAGATACGCAGTATTTT. Using reference TRBV5-1 and TRBJ2-3 for the parts outside the CDR3, the full variable domain is KAGVTQTPRYLIKTRGQQVTLSCSPISGHRSVSWYQQTPGQGLQFLFEYFSETQRNKGNFPGRFSGRQFSNSRSEMNVSTLELGDSALYLCASSLAGFSTDTQYFGPGTRLTVL.

The chain is built from TRBV30 and TRBJ2-7; tentatively, D is TRBD1 or TRBD2 (5 bases each). Per germline, CDR1 GTSNPN and CDR2 SVGIG (reference sequence). Between the trimmed V and J ends, which lost 2 bases and 7 bases, there was a span of 21 bases. The CDR3 is 15 residues long. CDR3 DNA sequence: TGTGCCTGGAGTCAAAGGGGAGTAGGGTACAAGGAGCAGTACTTC. It is translated as CAWSQRGVGYKEQYF. The variable domain in full, with the rest retrieved from reference TRBV30 and TRBJ2-7, is SQTIHQWPATLVQPVGSPLSLECTVEGTSNPNLYWYRQAAGRGLQLLFYSVGIGQISSEVPQNLSASRPQDRQFILSSKKLLLSDSGFYLCAWSQRGVGYKEQYFGPGTRLTVT.